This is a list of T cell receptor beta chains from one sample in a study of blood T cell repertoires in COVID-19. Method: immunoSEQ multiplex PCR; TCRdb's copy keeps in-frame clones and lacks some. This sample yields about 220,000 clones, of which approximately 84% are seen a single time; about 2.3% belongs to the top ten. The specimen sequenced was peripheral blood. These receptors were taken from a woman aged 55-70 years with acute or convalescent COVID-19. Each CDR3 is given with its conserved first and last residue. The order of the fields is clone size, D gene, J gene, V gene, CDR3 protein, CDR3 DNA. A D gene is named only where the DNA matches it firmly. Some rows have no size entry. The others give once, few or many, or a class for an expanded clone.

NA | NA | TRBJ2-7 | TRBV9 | CASSPTGNNYEQYF | TGTGCCAGCAGTCCTACAGGGAACAACTACGAGCAGTACTTC
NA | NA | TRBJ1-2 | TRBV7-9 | CASSLDSYGYTF | TGTGCCAGCAGCTTAGACAGCTATGGCTACACCTTC
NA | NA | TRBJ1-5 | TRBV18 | CASSPGTSQPQHF | TGTGCCAGCTCCCCCGGGACTTCGCAGCCCCAGCATTTT
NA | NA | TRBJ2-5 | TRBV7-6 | CASSLAKGLARETQYF | TGTGCCAGCAGCTTAGCGAAGGGACTTGCAAGAGAGACCCAGTACTTC
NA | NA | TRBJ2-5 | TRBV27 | CASSSTTGGRETQYF | TGTGCCAGCAGTTCCACCACTGGGGGGAGAGAGACCCAGTACTTC
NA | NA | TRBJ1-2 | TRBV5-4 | CASSRTDNYGYTF | TGTGCCAGCAGCCGTACAGATAACTATGGCTACACCTTC
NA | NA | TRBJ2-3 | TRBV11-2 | CASSLEGGRRTDTQYF | TGTGCCAGCAGCTTAGAGGGTGGGAGGAGGACAGATACGCAGTATTTT
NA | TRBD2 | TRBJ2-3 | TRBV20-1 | CSASGRLAGGRDTQYF | TGCAGTGCTAGTGGGAGACTAGCGGGGGGGAGAGATACGCAGTATTTT
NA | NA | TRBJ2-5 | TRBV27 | CASSHKETQYF | TGTGCCAGCAGTCACAAAGAGACCCAGTACTTC
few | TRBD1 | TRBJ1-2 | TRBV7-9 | CASSGQGANYGYTF | TGTGCCAGCAGCGGACAGGGGGCGAACTATGGCTACACCTTC
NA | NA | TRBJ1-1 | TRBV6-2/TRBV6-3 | CASSYPGSRDTEAFF | TGTGCCAGCAGTTACCCGGGCAGCAGGGACACTGAAGCTTTCTTT
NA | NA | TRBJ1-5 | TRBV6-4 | CATGSVGGRNQPQHF | TGTGCCACCGGTTCGGTGGGGGGTCGCAATCAGCCCCAGCATTTT
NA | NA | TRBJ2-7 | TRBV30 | CAWSVHLNYEQYF | TGTGCCTGGAGTGTACACCTCAATTACGAGCAGTACTTC
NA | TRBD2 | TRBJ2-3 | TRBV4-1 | CASSQDAGGRTDTQYF | TGCGCCAGCAGCCAAGATGCGGGGGGGCGCACAGATACGCAGTATTTT
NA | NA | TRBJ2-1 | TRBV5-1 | CASSLYDGGYNEQFF | TGCGCCAGCAGCTTGTATGACGGAGGCTACAATGAGCAGTTCTTC
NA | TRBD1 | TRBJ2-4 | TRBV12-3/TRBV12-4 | CASNRQGSYIQYF | TGTGCCAGCAACAGACAGGGGTCTTACATTCAGTACTTC
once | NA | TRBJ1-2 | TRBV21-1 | CASSNRGEYNGYTF | TGTGCCAGCAGCAACCGGGGAGAATATAATGGCTACACCTTC
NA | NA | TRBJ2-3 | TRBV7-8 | CASSLRDRTSTDTQYF | TGTGCCAGCAGCTTGCGAGACAGGACTAGCACAGATACGCAGTATTTT
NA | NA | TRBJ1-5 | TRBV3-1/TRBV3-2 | CASSPRRGGDQPQHF | TGTGCCAGCAGCCCTCGCAGGGGAGGGGATCAGCCCCAGCATTTT
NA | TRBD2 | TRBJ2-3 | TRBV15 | CATSRGAGGPTDTQYF | TGTGCCACCAGCCGGGGGGCGGGGGGGCCAACAGATACGCAGTATTTT
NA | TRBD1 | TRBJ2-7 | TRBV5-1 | CASSFGTGNTREQYF | TGCGCCAGCAGCTTTGGGACAGGAAATACTAGAGAGCAGTACTTC
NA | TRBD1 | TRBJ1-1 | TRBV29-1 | CSVWAKGQTTRNTEAFF | TGCAGCGTTTGGGCTAAGGGACAGACGACGCGGAACACTGAAGCTTTCTTT
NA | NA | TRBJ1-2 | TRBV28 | CASMGRWLAKANYGYTF | TGTGCCAGCATGGGCAGATGGTTGGCCAAAGCTAACTATGGCTACACCTTC
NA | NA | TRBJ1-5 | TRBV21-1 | CASSKRGGPRQPQHF | TGTGCCAGCAGCAAAAGGGGGGGTCCTCGTCAGCCCCAGCATTTT
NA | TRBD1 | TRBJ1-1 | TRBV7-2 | CASSLTGTGSLAFF | TGTGCCAGCAGCCTAACCGGGACAGGGTCGTTGGCTTTCTTT
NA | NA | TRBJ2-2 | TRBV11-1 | CASSLRGTGELFF | TGTGCCAGCAGCTTAAGGGGAACTGGGGAGCTGTTTTTT
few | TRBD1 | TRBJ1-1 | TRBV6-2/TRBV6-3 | CASSYGIGQGKSEAFF | TGTGCCAGCAGTTACGGGATTGGACAGGGAAAATCTGAAGCTTTCTTT
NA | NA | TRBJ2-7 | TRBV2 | CASSYRYEQYF | TGTGCCAGCAGTTACAGGTACGAGCAGTACTTC
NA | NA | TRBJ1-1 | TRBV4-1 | CASRPTVSLLNTEAFF | TGCGCCAGCAGACCTACAGTTTCCCTTTTGAACACTGAAGCTTTCTTT
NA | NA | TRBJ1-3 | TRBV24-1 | CATSDEISGNTIYF | TGTGCCACCAGTGATGAGATCTCTGGAAACACCATATATTTT
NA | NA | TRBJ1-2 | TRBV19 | CASSIGAGQGYTF | TGTGCCAGTAGTATCGGAGCAGGGCAAGGCTACACCTTC